Each of the 8 T cell receptor beta chains below was sequenced from the same sample in a study of OX40 agonist ivuxolimab in advanced cancers. The assay was immunoSEQ multiplex PCR, and TCRdb's table has in-frame clones only and misses some. The sample consists of some 52,000 clones, approximately 80% of them appearing once. The sequencing used CD4+ or CD8+ T cells sorted from blood, collected in a trial of the OX40 agonist ivuxolimab. Every receptor here comes from an adult with an advanced solid tumor such as melanoma, head and neck, liver or kidney cancer.

This clone was seen a handful of times. The gene calls are TRBV10-3 and TRBJ1-6; D is perhaps TRBD1 (6 bases). The CDR3 extends over 16 amino acids. From germline, CDR1 is ENHRY and CDR2 SYGVKD. Trimming left V 1 base short and J 10 bases short, with 17 bases between. This CDR3 is CAISEFRQASWSPLHF. The DNA for the CDR3 is TGTGCCATCAGTGAGTTCAGACAGGCTTCATGGTCACCCCTCCACTTT.

The V call is TRBV4-2, the J call TRBJ2-3; D not certain. Germline CDR1 reads LGHNA; CDR2 reads YNFKEQ. The CDR3 totals 13 residues. The germline V and J ends were trimmed by 3 bases and 5 bases, with 9 bases remaining between them. The CDR3 reads CASSHRTGDTQYF. The CDR3 region has the DNA TGTGCCAGCAGCCATAGGACGGGAGATACGCAGTATTTT.

The J gene is TRBJ2-2, the V gene TRBV5-5, with 9 bases matching TRBD1. Germline V gene data show CDR1 as SGHKS and CDR2 as YYEKEE (reference sequence). Germline trimming cut 2 bases from V and 5 bases from J; bases unmatched to any gene: 4. CDR3 length: 15 amino acids. DNA of the CDR3: TGTGCCAGCAGCTTTGGGACAGGGCGGACCGGGGAGCTGTTTTTT. This translates into CASSFGTGRTGELFF.

The chain recombines TRBV4-1 with TRBJ1-5; TRBD1 might be the D (6 bases). The germline V and J ends were trimmed by 0 bases and 2 bases, with 14 bases remaining between them. CDR1 MGHRA and CDR2 YSYEKL come from the germline V gene. This CDR3 is built from 17 residues. The DNA for the CDR3 is TGCGCCAGCAGCCAAGATGGGGGGCGTAGCGGCAATCAGCCCCAGCATTTT. Its protein product is CASSQDGGRSGNQPQHF.

Only a few counts were recorded for this clone. The chain has TRBV4-3 and TRBJ2-7; 12 bases align to TRBD2. The CDR3 runs to 19 residues. Germline V gene sequence: CDR1 LGHNA, CDR2 YSLEER. V dropped 1 base and J dropped 7; count of bases not matched to a gene: 17. As DNA, the CDR3 is TGCGCCAGCAGCCAAGGGAACCATCTTACTAGCGGGAGGAGAGGGGAGCAGTACTTC. It is translated as CASSQGNHLTSGRRGEQYF.

This clone was seen only once. The chain couples TRBV4-1 to TRBJ2-3; possibly TRBD2 for D (5 bases). CDR1 and CDR2 from the germline V gene are MGHRA and YSYEKL. This CDR3 is 15 amino acids long. Trimming cost V 0 bases and J 7 bases, with 14 bases left between them. The CDR3 here is CASSQEGSQRNTQYF. The CDR3 DNA sequence: TGCGCCAGCAGCCAAGAGGGGAGTCAGCGCAATACGCAGTATTTT.

The rearrangement joins TRBV9 to TRBJ2-5; 12 bases match TRBD2. The CDR3 runs to 16 residues. V was clipped by 2 bases and J by 1 base; unmatched bases: 3. Germline V gives CDR1 SGDLS, CDR2 YYNGEE. CDR3 in DNA: TGTGCCAGCAGCGTGGGGACTAGCGGGCTCCAAGAGACCCAGTACTTC. Its protein product is CASSVGTSGLQETQYF.

The rearrangement links TRBV30 to TRBJ1-1, with D tentatively TRBD1 (6 bases). Trimming shortened V by 0 bases and J by 7 bases, and 12 bases separated the two germline ends. In germline, CDR1 is GTSNPN, CDR2 SVGIG (reference sequence). The CDR3 extends over 13 amino acids. The CDR3: CAWSVSGRGEAFF. In DNA, the CDR3 is TGTGCCTGGAGTGTATCCGGCAGGGGTGAAGCTTTCTTT. The whole variable domain, filled in from reference TRBV30 and TRBJ1-1, reads SQTIHQWPATLVQPVGSPLSLECTVEGTSNPNLYWYRQAAGRGLQLLFYSVGIGQISSEVPQNLSASRPQDRQFILSSKKLLLSDSGFYLCAWSVSGRGEAFFGQGTRLTVV.